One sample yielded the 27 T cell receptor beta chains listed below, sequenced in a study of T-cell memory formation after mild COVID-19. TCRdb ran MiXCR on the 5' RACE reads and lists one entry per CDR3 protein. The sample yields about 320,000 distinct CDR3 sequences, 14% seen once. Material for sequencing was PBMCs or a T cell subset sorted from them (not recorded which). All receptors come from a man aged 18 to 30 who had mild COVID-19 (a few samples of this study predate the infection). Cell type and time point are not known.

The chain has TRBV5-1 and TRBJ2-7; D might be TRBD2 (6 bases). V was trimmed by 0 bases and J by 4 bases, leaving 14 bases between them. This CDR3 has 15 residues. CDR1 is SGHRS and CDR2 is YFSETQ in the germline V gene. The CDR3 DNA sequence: TGCGCCAGCAGCTTGGCCGTTAGCGGAGAATACGAGCAGTACTTC. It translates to CASSLAVSGEYEQYF.

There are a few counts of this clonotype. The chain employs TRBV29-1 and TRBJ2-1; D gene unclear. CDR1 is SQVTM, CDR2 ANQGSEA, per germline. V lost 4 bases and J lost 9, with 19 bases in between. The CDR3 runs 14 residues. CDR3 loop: CSVARVINTPEQFF. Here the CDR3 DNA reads TGCAGCGTTGCCCGTGTAATTAACACCCCTGAGCAGTTCTTC.

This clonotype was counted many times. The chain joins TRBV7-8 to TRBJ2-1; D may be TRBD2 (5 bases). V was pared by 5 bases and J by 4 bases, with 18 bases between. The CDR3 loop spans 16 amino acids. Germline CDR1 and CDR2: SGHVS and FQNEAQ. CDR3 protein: CASSTQTSTEYNEQFF. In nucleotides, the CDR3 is TGTGCCAGCAGCACGCAAACTAGTACGGAGTACAATGAGCAGTTCTTC.

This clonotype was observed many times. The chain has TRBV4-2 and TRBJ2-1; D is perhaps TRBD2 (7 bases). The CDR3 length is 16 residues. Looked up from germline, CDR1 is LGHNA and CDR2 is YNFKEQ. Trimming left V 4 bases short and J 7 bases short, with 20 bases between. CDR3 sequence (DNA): TGTGCCAGCAGCCCAGCCGGGGGGCCTATGAAGAATGAGCAGTTCTTC. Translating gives CASSPAGGPMKNEQFF.

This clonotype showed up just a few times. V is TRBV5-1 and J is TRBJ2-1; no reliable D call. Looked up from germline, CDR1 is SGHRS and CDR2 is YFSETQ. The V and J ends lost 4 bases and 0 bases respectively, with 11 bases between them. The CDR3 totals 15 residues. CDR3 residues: CASSIQANSYNEQFF. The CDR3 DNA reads TGCGCCAGCAGCATCCAGGCCAACTCCTACAATGAGCAGTTCTTC.

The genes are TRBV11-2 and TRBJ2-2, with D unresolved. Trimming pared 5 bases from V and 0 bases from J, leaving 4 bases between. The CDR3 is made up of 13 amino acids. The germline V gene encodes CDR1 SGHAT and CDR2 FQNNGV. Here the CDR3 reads CASSAPNTGELFF. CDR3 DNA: TGTGCCAGCAGCGCCCCGAACACCGGGGAGCTGTTTTTT.

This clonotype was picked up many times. CDR3 DNA: TGTGCCAGCAGCGCCGCGGGGCCAGGGGGTAATGAGCAGTTCTTC. Translating gives CASSAAGPGGNEQFF. The rearrangement uses TRBV6-5 and TRBJ2-1, with D possibly matching TRBD1 (7 bases). With 6 bases removed from V and 7 bases from J, the gap between germline ends came to 19 bases. The CDR3 runs to 15 residues. The V gene's germline CDR1 is MNHEY and CDR2 SVGAGI.

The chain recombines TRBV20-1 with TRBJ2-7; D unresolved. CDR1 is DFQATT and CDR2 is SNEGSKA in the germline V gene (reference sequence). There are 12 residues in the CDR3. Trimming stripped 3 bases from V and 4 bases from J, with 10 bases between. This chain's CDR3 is CSASLGRYEQYF. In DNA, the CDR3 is TGCAGTGCTAGTCTCGGACGTTACGAGCAGTACTTC.

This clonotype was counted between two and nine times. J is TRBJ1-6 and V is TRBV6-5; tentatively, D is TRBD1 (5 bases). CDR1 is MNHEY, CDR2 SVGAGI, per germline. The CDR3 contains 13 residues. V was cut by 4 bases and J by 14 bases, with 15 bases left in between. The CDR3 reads CASSSGGERSLHF. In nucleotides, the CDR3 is TGTGCCAGCAGTTCCGGGGGAGAAAGATCCCTCCACTTT.

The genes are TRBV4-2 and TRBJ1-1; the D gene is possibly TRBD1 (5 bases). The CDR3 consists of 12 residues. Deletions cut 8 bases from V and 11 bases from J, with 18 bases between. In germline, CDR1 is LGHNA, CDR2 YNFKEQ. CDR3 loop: CASGSPQGPAFF. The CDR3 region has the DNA TGTGCCAGCGGTAGTCCTCAGGGTCCGGCTTTCTTT.

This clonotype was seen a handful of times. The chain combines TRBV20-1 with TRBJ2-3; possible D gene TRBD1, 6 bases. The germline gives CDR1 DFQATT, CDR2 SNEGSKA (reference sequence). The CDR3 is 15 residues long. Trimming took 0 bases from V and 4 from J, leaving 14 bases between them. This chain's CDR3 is CSARDWGRGSDTQYF. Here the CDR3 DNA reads TGCAGTGCTAGAGATTGGGGGCGTGGGTCAGATACGCAGTATTTT.

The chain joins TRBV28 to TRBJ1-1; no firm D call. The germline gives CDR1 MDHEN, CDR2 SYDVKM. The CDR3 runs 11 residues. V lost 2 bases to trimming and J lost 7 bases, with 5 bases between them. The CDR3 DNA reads TGTGCCAGCAGTTTAATCAATGAAGCTTTCTTT. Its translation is CASSLINEAFF.

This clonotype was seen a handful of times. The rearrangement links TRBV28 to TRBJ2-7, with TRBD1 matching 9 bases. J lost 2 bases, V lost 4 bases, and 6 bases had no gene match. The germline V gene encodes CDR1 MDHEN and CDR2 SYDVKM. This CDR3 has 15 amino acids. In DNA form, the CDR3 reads TGTGCCAGCAGTTCACTAACAGGGGGCGCCTACGAGCAGTACTTC. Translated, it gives CASSSLTGGAYEQYF.

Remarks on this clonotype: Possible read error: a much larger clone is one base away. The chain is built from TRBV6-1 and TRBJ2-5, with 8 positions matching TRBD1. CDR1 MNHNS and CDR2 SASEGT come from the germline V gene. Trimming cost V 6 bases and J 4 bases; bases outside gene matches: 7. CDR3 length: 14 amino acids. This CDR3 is CASREWTGIETQYF. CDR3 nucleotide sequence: TGTGCCAGCAGAGAATGGACAGGGATAGAGACCCAGTACTTC.

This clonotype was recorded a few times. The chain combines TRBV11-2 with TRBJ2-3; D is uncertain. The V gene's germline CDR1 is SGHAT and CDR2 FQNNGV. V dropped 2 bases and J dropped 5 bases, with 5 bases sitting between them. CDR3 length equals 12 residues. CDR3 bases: TGTGCCAGCAGCTTATTCCTAGATACGCAGTATTTT. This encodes CASSLFLDTQYF.

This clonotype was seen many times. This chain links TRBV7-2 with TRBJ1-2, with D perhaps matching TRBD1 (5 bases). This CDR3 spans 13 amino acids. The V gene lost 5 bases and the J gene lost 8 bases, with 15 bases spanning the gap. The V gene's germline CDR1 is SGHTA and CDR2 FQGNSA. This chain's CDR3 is CASSATYRSGYTF. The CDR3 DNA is TGTGCCAGCAGCGCGACGTACAGGAGCGGCTACACCTTC.

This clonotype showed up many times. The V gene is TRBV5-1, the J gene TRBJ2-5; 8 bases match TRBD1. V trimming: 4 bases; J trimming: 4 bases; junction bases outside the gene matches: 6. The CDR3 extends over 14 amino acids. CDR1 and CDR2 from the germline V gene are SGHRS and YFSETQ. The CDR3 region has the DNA TGCGCCAGCAGCAAAGGACAGGGCTTAGAGACCCAGTACTTC. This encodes CASSKGQGLETQYF.

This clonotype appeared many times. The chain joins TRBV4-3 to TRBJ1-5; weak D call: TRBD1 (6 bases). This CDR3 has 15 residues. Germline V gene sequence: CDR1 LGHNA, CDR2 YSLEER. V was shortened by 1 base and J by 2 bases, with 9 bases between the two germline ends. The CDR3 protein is CASSQVRQGNQPQHF. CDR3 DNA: TGCGCCAGCAGCCAAGTGAGACAGGGCAATCAGCCCCAGCATTTT.

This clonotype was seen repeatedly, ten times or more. CDR3 region: CASSLHRLAGQDTQYF. The CDR3 nucleotides read TGTGCCAGCAGCTTGCACCGACTAGCGGGGCAAGATACGCAGTATTTT. The chain employs TRBV7-2 and TRBJ2-3; 11 bases map to TRBD2. CDR3 length: 16 amino acids. Germline V lookup: CDR1 SGHTA, CDR2 FQGNSA. V dropped 3 bases and J dropped 5; count of bases not matched to a gene: 7.

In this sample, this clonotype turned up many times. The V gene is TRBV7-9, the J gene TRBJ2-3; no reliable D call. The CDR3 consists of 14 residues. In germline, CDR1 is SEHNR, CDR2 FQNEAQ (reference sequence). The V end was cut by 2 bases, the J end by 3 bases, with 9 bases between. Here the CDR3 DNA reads TGTGCCAGCAGCTTAAACCAGGTGACAGATACGCAGTATTTT. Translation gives CASSLNQVTDTQYF.

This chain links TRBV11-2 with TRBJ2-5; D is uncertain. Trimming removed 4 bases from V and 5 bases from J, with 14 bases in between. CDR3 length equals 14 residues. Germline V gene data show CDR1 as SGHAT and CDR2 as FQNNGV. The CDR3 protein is CASSSDPVGETQYF. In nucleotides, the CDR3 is TGTGCCAGCAGCTCGGATCCGGTCGGGGAGACCCAGTACTTC.

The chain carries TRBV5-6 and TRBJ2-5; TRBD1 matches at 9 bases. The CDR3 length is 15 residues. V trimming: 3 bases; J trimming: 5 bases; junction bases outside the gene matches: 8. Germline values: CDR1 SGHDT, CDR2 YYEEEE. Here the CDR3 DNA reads TGTGCCAGCAGCTCTCCGGGACAGGGTCGTGAGACCCAGTACTTC. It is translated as CASSSPGQGRETQYF.

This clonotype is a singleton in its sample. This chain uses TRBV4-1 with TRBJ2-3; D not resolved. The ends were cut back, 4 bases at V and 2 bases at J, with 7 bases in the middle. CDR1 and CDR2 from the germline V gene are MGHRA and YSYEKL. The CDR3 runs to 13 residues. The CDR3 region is CASSLIITDTQYF. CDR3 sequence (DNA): TGCGCCAGCAGCCTCATCATCACAGATACGCAGTATTTT.

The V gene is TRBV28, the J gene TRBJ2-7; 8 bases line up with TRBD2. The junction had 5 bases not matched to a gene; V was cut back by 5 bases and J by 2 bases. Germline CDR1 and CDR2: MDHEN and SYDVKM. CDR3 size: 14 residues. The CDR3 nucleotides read TGTGCCAGCAGTGAGACTAGCGCCGCCTACGAGCAGTACGTC. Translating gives CASSETSAAYEQYV.

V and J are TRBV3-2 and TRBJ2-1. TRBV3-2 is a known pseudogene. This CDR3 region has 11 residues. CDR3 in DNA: TGTGCCAGCAGCCTCCCAACGTGGCAGTTCTTC. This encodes CASSLPTWQFF.

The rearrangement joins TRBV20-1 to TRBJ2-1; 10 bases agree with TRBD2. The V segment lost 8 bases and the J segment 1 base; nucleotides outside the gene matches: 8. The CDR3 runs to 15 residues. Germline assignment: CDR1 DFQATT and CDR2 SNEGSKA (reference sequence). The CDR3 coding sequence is TGCAGTATAGCGGGGGGCACTCTATCCTACAATGAGCAGTTCTTC. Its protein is CSIAGGTLSYNEQFF.

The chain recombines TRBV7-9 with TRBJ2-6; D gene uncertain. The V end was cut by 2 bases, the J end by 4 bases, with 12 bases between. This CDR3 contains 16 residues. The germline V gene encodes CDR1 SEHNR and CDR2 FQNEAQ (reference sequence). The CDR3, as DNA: TGTGCCAGCAGCTTATTTCGTGAGGCGGGGGCCAACGTCCTGACTTTC. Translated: CASSLFREAGANVLTF.